These 23 T cell receptor beta chains originate from one sample sequenced in a study of T cells in localized non-small cell lung cancer. TCRdb's table, derived via immunoSEQ multiplex PCR, lists solely in-frame clones and lacks some. The sample lists some 85,000 clones; 80% were seen once. This specimen was PBMCs, taken before any cancer treatment. The receptor set was obtained from a man aged 35-69 years with stage II squamous cell lung carcinoma.

The chain is built from TRBV27 and TRBJ1-1; tentatively, D is TRBD1 (5 bases). Germline V gene lookup returns CDR1 MNHEY and CDR2 SMNVEV (reference sequence). Trimming shortened V by 4 bases and J by 0 bases, and 9 bases separated the two germline ends. The CDR3 sequence is 14 residues long. The CDR3 is CASSSQGLNTEAFF. The CDR3 coding sequence is TGTGCCAGCAGTTCGCAGGGTTTGAACACTGAAGCTTTCTTT.

V gene TRBV10-2 combines with J gene TRBJ1-6; the match to TRBD1 covers 8 bases. V shed 7 bases, J shed 8 bases, and the junction held 10 bases outside the gene matches. This CDR3 is 15 amino acids long. CDR1 is WSHSY, CDR2 SAAADI, per germline. This CDR3 reads CASISGQGGHSPLHF. CDR3 coding DNA: TGCGCCAGCATTTCCGGACAGGGAGGCCATTCACCCCTCCACTTT.

This clone occurred many times. The chain uses TRBV2 and TRBJ1-6; D remains unclear. In germline, CDR1 is SNHLY, CDR2 FYNNEI. The CDR3 runs to 16 residues. Trimming removed 1 base at V and 9 bases at J, with 16 bases between. The CDR3 bases are TGTGCCAGCAGTGAAGTAGGCGGCCGGACGAGTTCACCCCTCCACTTT. This encodes CASSEVGGRTSSPLHF.

The chain combines TRBV27 with TRBJ2-1; TRBD2 matches 10 bases. CDR1 is MNHEY, CDR2 SMNVEV, per germline (reference sequence). Trimming removed 5 bases from V and 7 bases from J; junction bases left unmatched: 8. The CDR3 covers 15 residues. The DNA for the CDR3 is TGTGCCAGCAGTCCCATAAGCGGGAGGGAGAATGAGCAGTTCTTC. Its translation is CASSPISGRENEQFF.

This clone was seen ten or more times. The same CDR3 arises from other DNA sequences in this sample as well. The V gene is TRBV6-1, the J gene TRBJ2-7; D call uncertain. The germline V and J ends were trimmed by 6 bases and 0 bases, with 12 bases remaining between them. CDR3 length: 14 residues. Germline-derived CDR1 and CDR2 are MNHNS and SASEGT. CDR3 amino acids: CASRLDQSSYEQYF. Here the CDR3 DNA reads TGTGCCAGCAGGCTCGATCAGTCCTCCTACGAGCAGTACTTC.

The chain joins TRBV2 to TRBJ1-1; D perhaps matches TRBD1 (5 bases). V was clipped by 1 base and J by 1 base, with 10 bases between them. Germline V gene sequence: CDR1 SNHLY, CDR2 FYNNEI. The CDR3 length is 15 residues. This chain's CDR3 is CASSEERTSNTEAFF. The DNA for the CDR3 is TGTGCCAGCAGTGAAGAGAGGACATCGAACACTGAAGCTTTCTTT. The whole variable domain, filled in from reference TRBV2 and TRBJ1-1, reads EPEVTQTPSHQVTQMGQEVILRCVPISNHLYFYWYRQILGQKVEFLVSFYNNEISEKSEIFDDQFSVERPDGSNFTLKIRSTKLEDSAMYFCASSEERTSNTEAFFGQGTRLTVV.

The chain uses TRBV4-2 and TRBJ1-2, with 9 bases lining up with TRBD1. V lost 6 bases to trimming and J lost 8 bases; unmatched junction nucleotides: 10. The CDR3 covers 14 residues. Germline V CDR1 and CDR2: LGHNA, YNFKEQ. Written as DNA, the CDR3 is TGTGCCAGCAGGAGCGGACAGGGGAGTAGAGGCTACACCTTC. Protein: CASRSGQGSRGYTF.

The chain is built from TRBV10-3 and TRBJ2-7; D unclear. V was shortened by 3 bases and J by 5 bases, with 5 bases between the two germline ends. The CDR3 runs to 11 residues. Germline CDR1 ENHRY, CDR2 SYGVKD. CDR3 sequence: CAISDFDEQYF. CDR3 DNA sequence: TGTGCCATCAGTGATTTTGACGAGCAGTACTTC.

The V call is TRBV4-1, the J call TRBJ2-7; no reliable D call. Looked up from germline, CDR1 is MGHRA and CDR2 is YSYEKL. This CDR3 contains 14 residues. V was shortened by 4 bases and J by 0 bases, with 10 bases between the two germline ends. The CDR3 DNA follows: TGCGCCAGCAGCCGTGGACGGACCTCCTACGAGCAGTACTTC. Protein: CASSRGRTSYEQYF.

CDR3 loop: CATSRTYRDRGNQPQHF. The CDR3 DNA is TGTGCCACCAGCAGGACTTACCGGGACAGGGGGAATCAGCCCCAGCATTTT. The chain employs TRBV15 and TRBJ1-5, with 11 bases that match TRBD1. V shed 3 bases, J shed 4 bases, and the junction held 8 bases outside the gene matches. CDR3 length: 17 residues. The V gene's germline CDR1 is LNHNV and CDR2 YYDKDF (reference sequence).

This clone was detected only once. The V and J genes are TRBV13 and TRBJ1-1, with a weak D call TRBD1 (6 bases). This CDR3 contains 14 residues. Germline CDR1 reads PRHDT; CDR2 reads FYEKMQ (reference sequence). With 3 bases removed from V and 1 base from J, the gap between germline ends came to 9 bases. The CDR3: CASSFGTTNTEAFF. In DNA, the CDR3 is TGTGCCAGCAGCTTCGGGACAACGAACACTGAAGCTTTCTTT. Drawing the rest from reference TRBV13 and TRBJ1-1, the complete variable domain is AAGVIQSPRHLIKEKRETATLKCYPIPRHDTVYWYQQGPGQDPQFLISFYEKMQSDKGSIPDRFSAQQFSDYHSELNMSSLELGDSALYFCASSFGTTNTEAFFGQGTRLTVV.

The chain links TRBV7-2 to TRBJ2-6; D is ambiguous. CDR1 and CDR2 (germline): SGHTA, FQGNSA. The CDR3 contains 16 residues. V lost 5 bases and J 1 base, leaving 12 bases between the germline ends. The CDR3 bases are TGTGCCAGCAGCCCGACACCCTATTCTGGGGCCAACGTCCTGACTTTC. It encodes CASSPTPYSGANVLTF.

This chain links TRBV19 with TRBJ2-7, with D perhaps TRBD1 or TRBD2 (7 bases each). V lost 5 bases and J 6 bases, leaving 23 bases between the germline ends. CDR1 LNHDA and CDR2 SQIVND come from the germline V gene (reference sequence). The CDR3 extends over 16 amino acids. The CDR3: CASSPTRPDREGEQYF. CDR3 bases: TGTGCCAGTAGTCCAACACGTCCCGACAGGGAGGGCGAGCAGTACTTC.

The chain is built from TRBV11-3 and TRBJ2-2, with a possible D match to TRBD2 (5 bases). Germline V gene data show CDR1 as SGHNT and CDR2 as YENEEA. The CDR3 loop spans 15 amino acids. Trimming shortened V by 3 bases and J by 6 bases, and 14 bases separated the two germline ends. CDR3 bases: TGTGCCAGCAGCTTCGGACTCGCCTCCGCCGGGGAGCTGTTTTTT. As protein: CASSFGLASAGELFF.

The chain carries TRBV7-9 and TRBJ2-4, with D unclear. Between the trimmed V and J ends, which lost 0 bases and 1 base, there was a span of 13 bases. The CDR3 is made up of 17 amino acids. Germline V gene sequence: CDR1 SEHNR, CDR2 FQNEAQ (reference sequence). The CDR3 here is CASSLAADLRAKNIQYF. The CDR3 DNA sequence: TGTGCCAGCAGCTTAGCGGCAGACCTCCGCGCCAAAAACATTCAGTACTTC. The complete variable domain, with remaining parts taken from reference TRBV7-9 and TRBJ2-4, reads DTGVSQNPRHKITKRGQNVTFRCDPISEHNRLYWYRQTLGQGPEFLTYFQNEAQLEKSRLLSDRFSAERPKGSFSTLEIQRTEQGDSAMYLCASSLAADLRAKNIQYFGAGTRLSVL.

V and J are TRBV7-2 and TRBJ2-1, with a possible D match to TRBD2 (6 bases). This CDR3 comprises 13 residues. Trimming stripped 5 bases from V and 6 bases from J, with 11 bases between. Per the germline V gene, CDR1 is SGHTA and CDR2 is FQGNSA. This CDR3 reads CASSPSSVNEQFF. The CDR3 DNA sequence: TGTGCCAGCAGCCCCTCTAGCGTCAATGAGCAGTTCTTC.

This chain connects TRBV4-3 to TRBJ1-4; the D is unclear. The germline CDR1 and CDR2 sequences are LGHNA and YSLEER. V was shortened by 1 base and J by 4 bases, with 7 bases between the two germline ends. The CDR3 length is 14 residues. In DNA form, the CDR3 reads TGCGCCAGCAGCCAAGGGGAAATTAATGAAAAACTGTTTTTT. Its translation: CASSQGEINEKLFF.

The CDR3 region has the DNA TGCGCCAGCAGCCTTAGCGGGGGGGCCCTCTACGAGCAGTACTTC. Translated: CASSLSGGALYEQYF. The chain recombines TRBV5-1 with TRBJ2-7, with 11 positions matching TRBD2. The germline CDR1 and CDR2 sequences are SGHRS and YFSETQ. The CDR3 runs 15 residues. V shed 4 bases, J shed 3 bases, and the junction held 6 bases outside the gene matches.

V is TRBV4-3 and J is TRBJ2-7; D not resolved. The CDR3 loop spans 15 amino acids. V was pared by 1 base and J by 0 bases, with 10 bases between. CDR1 is LGHNA and CDR2 is YSLEER in the germline V gene. CDR3 in DNA: TGCGCCAGCAGCCAAGTTCAGGATTACTCCTACGAGCAGTACTTC. Its protein is CASSQVQDYSYEQYF.

The gene calls are TRBV5-1 and TRBJ1-1; D may be TRBD1 (5 bases). CDR3 length: 13 residues. Trimming shortened V by 6 bases and J by 1 base, and 10 bases separated the two germline ends. Germline V gene sequence: CDR1 SGHRS, CDR2 YFSETQ. The CDR3 region is CASKKGENTEAFF. CDR3 nucleotide sequence: TGCGCCAGCAAAAAAGGGGAGAACACTGAAGCTTTCTTT.

As for this clone: Sequence at one end of the junction differs from germline and may be a read error. This chain connects TRBV7-7 to TRBJ2-5, with D uncertain. Germline loops: CDR1 SSHAT, CDR2 FNYEAQ (reference sequence). The CDR3 contains 14 residues. CDR3 residues: CASSLGVWEETQYF. In DNA form, the CDR3 reads TGTGCTAGCAGCTTAGGTGTCTGGGAAGAGACCCAGTACTTC.

The V call is TRBV14, the J call TRBJ2-1; D unresolved. Germline V lookup: CDR1 SGHDN, CDR2 FVKESK. V gave up 1 base and J gave up 9 bases, with 10 bases separating them. The CDR3 totals 13 residues. The CDR3 coding sequence is TGTGCCAGCAGCCAAGGTTTCCCCGCTGAGCAGTTCTTC. Encoded protein: CASSQGFPAEQFF. The variable domain in full, completed from reference TRBV14 and TRBJ2-1, reads EAGVTQFPSHSVIEKGQTVTLRCDPISGHDNLYWYRRVMGKEIKFLLHFVKESKQDESGMPNNRFLAERTGGTYSTLKVQPAELEDSGVYFCASSQGFPAEQFFGPGTRLTVL.

The V and J genes are TRBV5-4 and TRBJ2-1; TRBD2 agrees at 11 bases. V lost 4 bases and J lost 7; bases outside the gene matches: 4. The germline V gene encodes CDR1 SGHNT and CDR2 YYREEE (reference sequence). The CDR3 consists of 14 residues. DNA of the CDR3: TGTGCCAGCAGCCTGGGACTAGCGGATAATGAGCAGTTCTTC. It translates to CASSLGLADNEQFF.